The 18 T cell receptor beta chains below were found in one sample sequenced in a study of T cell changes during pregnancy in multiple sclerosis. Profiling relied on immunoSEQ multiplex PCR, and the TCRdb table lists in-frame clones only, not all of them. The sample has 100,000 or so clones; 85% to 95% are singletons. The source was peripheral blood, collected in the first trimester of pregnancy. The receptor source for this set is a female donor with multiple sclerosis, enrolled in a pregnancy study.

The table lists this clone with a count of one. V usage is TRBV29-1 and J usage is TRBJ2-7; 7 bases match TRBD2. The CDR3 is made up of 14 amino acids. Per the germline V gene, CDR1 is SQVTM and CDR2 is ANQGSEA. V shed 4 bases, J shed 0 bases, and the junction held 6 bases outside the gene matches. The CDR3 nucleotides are TGCAGCGTTGTAGGGTGGGGGGGCTCCTACGAGCAGTACTTC. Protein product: CSVVGWGGSYEQYF.

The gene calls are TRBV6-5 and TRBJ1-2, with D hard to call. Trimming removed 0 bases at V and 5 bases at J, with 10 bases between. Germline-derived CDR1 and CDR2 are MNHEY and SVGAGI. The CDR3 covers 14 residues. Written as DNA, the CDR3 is TGTGCCAGCAGTTACTCAGAGGGAGATTATGGCTACACCTTC. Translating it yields CASSYSEGDYGYTF.

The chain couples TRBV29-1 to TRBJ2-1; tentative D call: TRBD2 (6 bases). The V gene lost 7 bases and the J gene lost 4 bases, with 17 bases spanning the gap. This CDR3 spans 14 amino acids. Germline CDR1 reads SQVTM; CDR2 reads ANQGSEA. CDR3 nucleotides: TGCAGCGAGGAGGGTACTTCTATATACAATGAGCAGTTCTTC. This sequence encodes CSEEGTSIYNEQFF.

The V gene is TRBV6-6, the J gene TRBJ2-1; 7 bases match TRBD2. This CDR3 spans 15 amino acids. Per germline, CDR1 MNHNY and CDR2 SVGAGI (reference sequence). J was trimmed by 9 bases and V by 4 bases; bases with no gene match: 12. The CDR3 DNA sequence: TGTGCCAGCAGTTCCCTGAAGACTAGCTCGGGTGAGCAGTTCTTC. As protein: CASSSLKTSSGEQFF.

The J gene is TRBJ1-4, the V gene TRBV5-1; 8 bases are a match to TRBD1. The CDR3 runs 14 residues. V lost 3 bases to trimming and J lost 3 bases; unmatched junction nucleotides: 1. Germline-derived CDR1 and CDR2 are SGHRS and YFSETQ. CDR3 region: CASSSTGANEKLFF. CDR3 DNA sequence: TGCGCCAGCAGCTCGACAGGGGCTAATGAAAAACTGTTTTTT.

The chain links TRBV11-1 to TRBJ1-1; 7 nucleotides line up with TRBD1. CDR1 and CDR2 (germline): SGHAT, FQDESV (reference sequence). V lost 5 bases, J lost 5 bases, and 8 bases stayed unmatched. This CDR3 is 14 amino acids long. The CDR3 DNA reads TGTGCCAGCAGCCGAAGACAGGGAAGAACTGAAGCTTTCTTT. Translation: CASSRRQGRTEAFF.

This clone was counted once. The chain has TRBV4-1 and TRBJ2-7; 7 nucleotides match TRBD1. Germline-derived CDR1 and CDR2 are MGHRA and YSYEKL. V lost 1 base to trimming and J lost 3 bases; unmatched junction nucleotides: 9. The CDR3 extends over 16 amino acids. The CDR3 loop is CASSQGTSGQFYEQYF. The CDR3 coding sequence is TGCGCCAGCAGCCAAGGGACGTCGGGACAGTTCTACGAGCAGTACTTC.

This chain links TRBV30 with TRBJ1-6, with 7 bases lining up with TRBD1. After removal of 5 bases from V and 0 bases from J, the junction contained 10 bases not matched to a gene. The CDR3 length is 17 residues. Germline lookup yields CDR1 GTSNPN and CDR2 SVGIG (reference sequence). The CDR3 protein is CAWEGTVISSYNSPLHF. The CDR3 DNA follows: TGTGCCTGGGAGGGGACAGTCATAAGCTCCTATAATTCACCCCTCCACTTT.

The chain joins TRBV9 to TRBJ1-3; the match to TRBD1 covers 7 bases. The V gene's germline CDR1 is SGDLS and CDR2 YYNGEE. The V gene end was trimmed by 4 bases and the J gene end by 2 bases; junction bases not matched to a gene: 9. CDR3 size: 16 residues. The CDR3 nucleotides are TGTGCCAGCAGCATGACAGGGTCCGGGCCTGGAAACACCATATATTTT. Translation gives CASSMTGSGPGNTIYF. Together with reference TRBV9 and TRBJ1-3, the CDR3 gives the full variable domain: DSGVTQTPKHLITATGQRVTLRCSPRSGDLSVYWYQQSLDQGLQFLIQYYNGEERAKGNILERFSAQQFPDLHSELNLSSLELGDSALYFCASSMTGSGPGNTIYFGEGSWLTVV.

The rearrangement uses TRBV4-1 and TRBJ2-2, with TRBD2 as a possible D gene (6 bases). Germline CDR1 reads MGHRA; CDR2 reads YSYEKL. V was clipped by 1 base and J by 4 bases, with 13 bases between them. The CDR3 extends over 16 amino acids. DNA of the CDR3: TGCGCCAGCAGCCAAGTTTTGGCGGGAAGCACCGGGGAGCTGTTTTTT. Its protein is CASSQVLAGSTGELFF.

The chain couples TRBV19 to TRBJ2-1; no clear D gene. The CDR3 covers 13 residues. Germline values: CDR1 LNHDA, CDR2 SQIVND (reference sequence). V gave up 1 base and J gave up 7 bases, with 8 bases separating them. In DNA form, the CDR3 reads TGTGCCAGTAGTATAGCCCCGGAGAATGAGCAGTTCTTC. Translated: CASSIAPENEQFF.

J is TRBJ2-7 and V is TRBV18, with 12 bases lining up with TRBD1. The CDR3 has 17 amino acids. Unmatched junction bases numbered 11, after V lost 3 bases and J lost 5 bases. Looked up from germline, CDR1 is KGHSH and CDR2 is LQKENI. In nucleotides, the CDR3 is TGTGCCAGCTCACCCCCTGCATGGGACAGGGGGCGAGACGAGCAGTACTTC. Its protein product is CASSPPAWDRGRDEQYF.

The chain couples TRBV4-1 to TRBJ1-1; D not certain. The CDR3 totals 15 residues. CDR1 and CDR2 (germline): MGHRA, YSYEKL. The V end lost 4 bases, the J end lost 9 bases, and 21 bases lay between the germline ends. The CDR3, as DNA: TGCGCCAGCAGCCTATTTTCAGAGGCCCCCGGGAAAGCTTTCTTT. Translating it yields CASSLFSEAPGKAFF.

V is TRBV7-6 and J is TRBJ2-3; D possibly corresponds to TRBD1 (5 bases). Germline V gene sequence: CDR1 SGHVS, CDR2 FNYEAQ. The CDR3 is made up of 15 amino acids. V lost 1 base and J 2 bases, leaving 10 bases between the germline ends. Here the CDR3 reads CASSLGGRVTDTQYF. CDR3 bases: TGTGCCAGCAGCTTAGGTGGCAGGGTCACAGATACGCAGTATTTT. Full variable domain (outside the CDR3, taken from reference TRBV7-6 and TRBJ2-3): GAGVSQSPRYKVTKRGQDVALRCDPISGHVSLYWYRQALGQGPEFLTYFNYEAQQDKSGLPNDRFSAERPEGSISTLTIQRTEQRDSAMYRCASSLGGRVTDTQYFGPGTRLTVL.

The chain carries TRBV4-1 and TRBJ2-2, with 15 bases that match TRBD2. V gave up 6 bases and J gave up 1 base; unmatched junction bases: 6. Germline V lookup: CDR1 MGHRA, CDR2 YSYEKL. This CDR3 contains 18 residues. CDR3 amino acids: CASSRTSGGGMNTGELFF. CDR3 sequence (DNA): TGCGCCAGCAGTCGGACTAGCGGGGGGGGGATGAACACCGGGGAGCTGTTTTTT.

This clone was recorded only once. This CDR3 reads CASSPMIGQGTGLANYGYTF. CDR3 in DNA: TGTGCCAGCTCACCAATGATCGGACAGGGGACCGGGTTAGCTAACTATGGCTACACCTTC. The chain links TRBV18 to TRBJ1-2; 9 bases are a match to TRBD1. This CDR3 comprises 20 residues. The trim removed 2 bases at V and 0 bases at J, leaving 16 bases unmatched. Per the germline V gene, CDR1 is KGHSH and CDR2 is LQKENI. Full variable domain (remainder filled in from reference TRBV18 and TRBJ1-2): NAGVMQNPRHLVRRRGQEARLRCSPMKGHSHVYWYRQLPEEGLKFMVYLQKENIIDESGMPKERFSAEFPKEGPSILRIQQVVRGDSAAYFCASSPMIGQGTGLANYGYTFGSGTRLTVV.

The DNA of the CDR3 is TGTGCCAGTACCGTATCCCACGGGGAGCACTATCGAGAGACCCAGTACTTC. As protein: CASTVSHGEHYRETQYF. The chain uses TRBV19 and TRBJ2-5; weak D call: TRBD2 (5 bases). Germline V CDR1 and CDR2: LNHDA, SQIVND (reference sequence). CDR3 size: 17 residues. The V end lost 7 bases, the J end lost 4 bases, and 25 bases lay between the germline ends.

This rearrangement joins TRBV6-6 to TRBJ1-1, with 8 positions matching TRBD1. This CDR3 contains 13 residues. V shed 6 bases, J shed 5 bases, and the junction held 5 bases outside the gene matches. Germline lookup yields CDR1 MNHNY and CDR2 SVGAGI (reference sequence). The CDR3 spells CASSATGGTEAFF. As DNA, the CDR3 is TGTGCCAGCAGCGCTACAGGGGGGACTGAAGCTTTCTTT.